This T cell receptor beta chain was profiled in a study of T cell responses to AZD1222 COVID-19 vaccine. Findings and caveats of the study: Sampling captured repertoires only after the peak T cell response. Dominant at 160-218 and 743-854, vaccine-associated CD4 TCRs also spanned spike. Two AZD1222 administrations were followed by greater Spike-specific TCR breadth and depth. Variant regions that are unmutated are reportedly the target of nearly half of spike-specific TCRs.

V lost 2 bases, J lost 6 bases, and 11 bases lay in between. Germline assignment: CDR1 SGDLS and CDR2 YYNGEE. The CDR3 length is 13 residues. As regards this clone: What it binds is not known.

Using immunoSEQ multiplex PCR, the repertoire was profiled, and TCRdb retains in-frame clones only, with some absent. The sample includes about 120,000 clones, 87% of them seen just once. The origin of this receptor is an adult in good health. The V gene is TRBV9, the J gene TRBJ1-1, with D uncertain. The source was peripheral blood, collected on day 0 of AZD1222 vaccination. CDR3 amino acids: CASSVGLAAEAFF. The DNA for the CDR3 is TGTGCCAGCAGCGTGGGGTTGGCCGCTGAAGCTTTCTTT. Full variable domain (remainder filled in from reference TRBV9 and TRBJ1-1): DSGVTQTPKHLITATGQRVTLRCSPRSGDLSVYWYQQSLDQGLQFLIQYYNGEERAKGNILERFSAQQFPDLHSELNLSSLELGDSALYFCASSVGLAAEAFFGQGTRLTVV.